These T cell receptor beta chains were read from a single sample in a study of T cell repertoires in aging, cancer and after chemotherapy. Each CDR3 protein is one row after TCRdb ran MiXCR on the multiplex PCR reads. The table includes roughly 8,600 distinct CDR3 sequences, 25% to 40% detected once. The sample was blood. All receptors come from a human donor in good health. Both conserved end residues are part of each CDR3. Fields, in order: V gene, clone size, CDR3 protein. Clone size is not always given. Where it is, it says once, few, many or a class for expanded clones.

>TRBV6-5|few
CASSRPPGQISNYGYTF
>TRBV6-1|.
CASISGTYIPYNEQFF
>TRBV6-2/TRBV6-3|.
CASSYSSGPSVGEKLFF
>TRBV10-3|.
CAISESPQSYEQYF
>TRBV5-6|.
CASSLRRVAGAFYNEQFF
>TRBV20-1|few
CSAPGQGAEKLFF
>TRBV6-6|few
CASTGTEYGYTF
>TRBV19|.
CASSIARGQGIGEQFF
>TRBV19|.
CASSIRNTIYF
>TRBV5-6|few
CASSLIAALGANEQFF
>TRBV19|.
CASSIVRAGTEAFF
>TRBV7-2|few
CASSPASTSFEQFF
>TRBV6-2/TRBV6-3|.
CASSYFGGGSDTQYF
>TRBV27|.
CASSLGGGQGVPGELFF
>TRBV11-2|.
CASSLGANTEAFF
>TRBV10-3|medium-sized
CAITASTGELFF
>TRBV14|.
CASSQGGNSPYNEQFF
>TRBV6-2/TRBV6-3|few
CASSRDSGATDTQYF
>TRBV7-2|.
CASSLGAFETLGTGELFF
>TRBV19|.
CASSILRQGGGELFF
>TRBV19|few
CASSMSAGIRNEQYF
>TRBV10-3|.
CATSLTSGAYNEQFF
>TRBV7-2|.
CASSSGEGETQYF
>TRBV6-2/TRBV6-3|.
CASHSSGGVQETQYF
>TRBV18|few
CASSPLQGGYTF
>TRBV15|.
CATSTIPSGGSNQPQHF
>TRBV19|medium-sized
CASSISGGGANVLTF
>TRBV6-6|few
CASGAVTGNTIYF